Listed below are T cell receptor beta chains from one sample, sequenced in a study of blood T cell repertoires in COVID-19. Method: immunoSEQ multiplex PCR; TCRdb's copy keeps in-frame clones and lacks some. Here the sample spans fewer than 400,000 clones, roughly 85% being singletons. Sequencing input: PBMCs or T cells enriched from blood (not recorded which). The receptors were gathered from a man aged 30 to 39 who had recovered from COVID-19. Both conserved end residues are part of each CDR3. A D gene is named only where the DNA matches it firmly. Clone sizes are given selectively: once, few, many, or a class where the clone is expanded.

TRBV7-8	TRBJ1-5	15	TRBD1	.	TGTGCCGGCACCTCAAGCAGGGGGTTTGGTCAGCCCCAGCATTTT	CAGTSSRGFGQPQHF
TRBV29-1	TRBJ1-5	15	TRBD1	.	TGCAGCGCCGGACAGGGGTCAGGGAGCAATCAGCCCCAGCATTTT	CSAGQGSGSNQPQHF
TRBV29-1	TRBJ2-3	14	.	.	TGCAGCGTTGAAGGGGACACTCGCACAGATACGCAGTATTTT	CSVEGDTRTDTQYF
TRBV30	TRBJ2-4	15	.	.	TGTGCCTGGACAGGGGACGCTCTAGCCAAAAACATTCAGTACTTC	CAWTGDALAKNIQYF
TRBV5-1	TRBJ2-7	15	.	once	TGCGCCAGCAGCAGACTAGCAGGGGGCCTGAACGAGCAGTACTTC	CASSRLAGGLNEQYF
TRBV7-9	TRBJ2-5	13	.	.	TGTGCCAGCAGCCCCCGGACAGAAGAGACCCAGTACTTC	CASSPRTEETQYF
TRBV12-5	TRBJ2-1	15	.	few	TGTGCTAGTGGCCTAGGACAGTCCAGCTACAATGAGCAGTTCTTC	CASGLGQSSYNEQFF
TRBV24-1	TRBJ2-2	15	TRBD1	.	TGTGCCACCAGTGACCCGGGACAGTCCACCGGGGAGCTGTTTTTT	CATSDPGQSTGELFF
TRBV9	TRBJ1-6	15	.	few	TGTGCCAGCAGCGTAGGGAGCTCCTATAATTCACCCCTCCACTTT	CASSVGSSYNSPLHF
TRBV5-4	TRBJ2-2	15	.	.	TGTGCCAGCAGCTCCAACCGACAAAACACCGGGGAGCTGTTTTTT	CASSSNRQNTGELFF
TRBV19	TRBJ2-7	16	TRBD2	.	TGTGCCAGTAGTATAGAGGGCGGGACTAGCGGTTTGGAGCAGTACTTC	CASSIEGGTSGLEQYF
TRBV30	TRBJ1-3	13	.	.	TGTGCCGGACAGCTCGCCTCTGGAAACACCATATATTTT	CAGQLASGNTIYF
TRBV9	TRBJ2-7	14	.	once	TGTGCCAGCAGCCCTTCGGACAGCTCCTACGAGCAGTACTTC	CASSPSDSSYEQYF
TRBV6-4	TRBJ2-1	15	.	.	TGTGCCAGCAGTGACCCAACCAGGGGATCTTATGAGCAGTTCTTC	CASSDPTRGSYEQFF
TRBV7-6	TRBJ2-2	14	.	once	TGTGCCAGTTACCCGGGGTTCCAAACCGGGGAGCTGTTTTTT	CASYPGFQTGELFF
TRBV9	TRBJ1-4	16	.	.	TGTGCCAGCAGCGTAGGGCCTCCAGCAACTAATGAAAAACTGTTTTTT	CASSVGPPATNEKLFF
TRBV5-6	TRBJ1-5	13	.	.	TGTGCCAGCAGCTGGGGGGACAATCAGCCCCAGCATTTT	CASSWGDNQPQHF
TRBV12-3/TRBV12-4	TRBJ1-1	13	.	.	TGTGCCAGCAGTTCGGGGACTCGAACTGAAGCTTTCTTT	CASSSGTRTEAFF
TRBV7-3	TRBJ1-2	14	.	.	TGTGCCAGCAGCTTACTGGGGGAGGCGGCAGGCTACACCTTC	CASSLLGEAAGYTF
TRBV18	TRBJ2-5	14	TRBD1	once	TGTGCCAGCTCACCCGGGACAGTCCAAGAGACCCAGTACTTC	CASSPGTVQETQYF
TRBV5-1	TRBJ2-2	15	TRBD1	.	TGCGCCAGCAGCGTCCAACAGGGGGACACCGGGGAGCTGTTTTTT	CASSVQQGDTGELFF
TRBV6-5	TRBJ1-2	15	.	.	TGTGCCAGCAGTTATTTCGGGGGACCAAACTATGGCTACACCTTC	CASSYFGGPNYGYTF
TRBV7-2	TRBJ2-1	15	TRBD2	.	TGTGCCAGCAGCCCCCCGACTAGCGGGGGGAATGAGCAGTTCTTC	CASSPPTSGGNEQFF
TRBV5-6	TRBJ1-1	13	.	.	TGTGCCAGCAAACAGGCGCATGCCCCTGAAGCTTTCTTT	CASKQAHAPEAFF
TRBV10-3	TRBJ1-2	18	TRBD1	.	TGTGCCATCAGTGTGACGATTAGGGGGCAGCGGTATAACTATGGCTACACCTTC	CAISVTIRGQRYNYGYTF
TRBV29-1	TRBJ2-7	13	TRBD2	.	TGCAGCGTGGGGTGGACTAGCGAATACGAGCAGTACTTC	CSVGWTSEYEQYF
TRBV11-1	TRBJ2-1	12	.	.	TGTGCCAGCAGCTACGGCTACAATGAGCAGTTCTTC	CASSYGYNEQFF
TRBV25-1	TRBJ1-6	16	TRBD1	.	TGTGCCAGCAGTGACTATATCGGGACAGCATTTTCACCCCTCCACTTT	CASSDYIGTAFSPLHF
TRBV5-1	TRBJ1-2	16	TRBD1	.	TGCGCCAGCAGCTTGACCCCGGGACAGGGGGAGTATGGCTACACCTTC	CASSLTPGQGEYGYTF
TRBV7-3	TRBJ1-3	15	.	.	TGTGCCAGCAGCGCACAGGGAAACTCTGGAAACACCATATATTTT	CASSAQGNSGNTIYF
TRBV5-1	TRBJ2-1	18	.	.	TGCGCCAGCAGCGTGGCGATCGGCGGGGGCCGAACCAACAATGAGCAGTTCTTC	CASSVAIGGGRTNNEQFF
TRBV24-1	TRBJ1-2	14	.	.	TGTGCCACCAGTGACCTGGACAGAGCCTATGGCTACACCTTC	CATSDLDRAYGYTF
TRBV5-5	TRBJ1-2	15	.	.	TGTGCCAGCAGCTTGTCTTCGCTACAGCCCTATGGCTACACCTTC	CASSLSSLQPYGYTF
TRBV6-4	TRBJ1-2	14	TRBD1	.	TGTGCCAGCAGTGACTCTTACAGGGGTTATGGCTACACCTTC	CASSDSYRGYGYTF
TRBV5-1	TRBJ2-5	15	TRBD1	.	TGCGCCAGCAGCTGGGGACAGGGAGGTCCGGCGACCCAGTACTTC	CASSWGQGGPATQYF
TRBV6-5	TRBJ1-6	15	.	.	TGTGCCAGCAACCTCAACAGGGTTGATAATTCACCCCTCCACTTT	CASNLNRVDNSPLHF
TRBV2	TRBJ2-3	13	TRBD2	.	TGTGCCAGCACCGGACTAGCGGGAGATACGCAGTATTTT	CASTGLAGDTQYF
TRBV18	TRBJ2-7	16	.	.	TGTGCCAGCTCACCAACGAAGGGGCGAGACTCCTACGAGCAGTACTTC	CASSPTKGRDSYEQYF
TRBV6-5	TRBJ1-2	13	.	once	TGTGCCAGCACGGCAGGGCTTAACTATGGCTACACCTTC	CASTAGLNYGYTF
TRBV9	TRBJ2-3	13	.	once	TGTGCCAGCAGCGTAGCTCAGGGGGATACGCAGTATTTT	CASSVAQGDTQYF
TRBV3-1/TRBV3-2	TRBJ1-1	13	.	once	TGTGCCAGCAGACATATGTGGAACACTGAAGCTTTCTTT	CASRHMWNTEAFF
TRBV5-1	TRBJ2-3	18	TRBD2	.	TGCGCCAGCAGCTCCCCTAGCGGGCCAAGCTGGAACACAGATACGCAGTATTTT	CASSSPSGPSWNTDTQYF
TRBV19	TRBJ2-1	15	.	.	TGTGCCAGTAGTATCGAGGGTAGCTCCTACAATGAGCAGTTCTTC	CASSIEGSSYNEQFF
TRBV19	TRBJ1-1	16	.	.	TGTGCCAGTAGTAGGTTGGGGGCGCTTCGGGTCACTGAAGCTTTCTTT	CASSRLGALRVTEAFF
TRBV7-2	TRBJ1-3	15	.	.	TGTGCCAGCAGCTTTATGCGGCGATCTGGAAACACCATATATTTT	CASSFMRRSGNTIYF
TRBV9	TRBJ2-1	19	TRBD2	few	TGTGCCAGCAGCGGCGAGGGGACTAGCGGGGACGGGGCGTACAATGAGCAGTTCTTC	CASSGEGTSGDGAYNEQFF
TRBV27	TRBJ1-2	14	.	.	TGTGCCAGCAGTTTACAGGGCGTGGGTAGTGGCTACACCTTC	CASSLQGVGSGYTF
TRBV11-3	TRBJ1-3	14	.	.	TGTGCCAGCAGCGACCAGGGGAGGGGGAACACCATATATTTT	CASSDQGRGNTIYF
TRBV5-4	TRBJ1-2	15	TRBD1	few	TGTGCCAGCAGCTTGGGACAGGGCCTAGGGTATGGCTACACCTTC	CASSLGQGLGYGYTF
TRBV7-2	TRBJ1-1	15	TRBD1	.	TGTGCCAGCAGCTTTGAGGACAGGGCGAACACTGAAGCTTTCTTT	CASSFEDRANTEAFF
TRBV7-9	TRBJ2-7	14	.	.	TGTGCCAGCAGCCCCCGGCGGACAGATTCCGAGCAGTACTTC	CASSPRRTDSEQYF
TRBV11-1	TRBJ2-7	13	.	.	TGTGCCAGCAGCTTTGGACTGACATACGAGCAGTACTTC	CASSFGLTYEQYF
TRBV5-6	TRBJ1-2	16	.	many	TGTGCCAGCAGCCCTCACCCAGGGCCAGGGGACTATGGCTACACCTTC	CASSPHPGPGDYGYTF
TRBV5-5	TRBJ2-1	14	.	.	TGTGCCAGCAGCTTGGTATCCCAGGGCAATGAGCAGTTCTTC	CASSLVSQGNEQFF
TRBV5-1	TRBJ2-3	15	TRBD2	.	TGCGCCACCTCACCGCGCGGGAGAACCACAGATACGCAGTATTTT	CATSPRGRTTDTQYF